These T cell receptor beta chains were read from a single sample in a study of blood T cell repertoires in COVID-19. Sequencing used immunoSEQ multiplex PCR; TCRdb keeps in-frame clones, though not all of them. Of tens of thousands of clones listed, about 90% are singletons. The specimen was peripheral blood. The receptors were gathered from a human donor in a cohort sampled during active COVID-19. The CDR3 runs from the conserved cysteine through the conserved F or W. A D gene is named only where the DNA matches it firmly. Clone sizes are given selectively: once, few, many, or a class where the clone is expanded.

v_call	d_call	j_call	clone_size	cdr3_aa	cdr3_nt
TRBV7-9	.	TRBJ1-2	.	CASSNNEGAFYGYTF	TGTGCCAGCAGCAACAACGAGGGCGCCTTCTATGGCTACACCTTC
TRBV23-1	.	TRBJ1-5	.	CASTEGGNQPQHF	TGCGCCAGCACTGAAGGGGGCAATCAGCCCCAGCATTTT
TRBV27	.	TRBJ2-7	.	CASGLRRRSYEQYF	TGTGCCAGCGGGCTGCGAAGACGCTCCTACGAGCAGTACTTC
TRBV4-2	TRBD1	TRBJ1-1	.	CASSPSQGYGTEAFF	TGTGCCAGCAGCCCATCACAGGGGTACGGCACTGAAGCTTTCTTT
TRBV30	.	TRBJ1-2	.	CAWSGKHLRDRVGYTF	TGTGCCTGGAGTGGAAAACACCTGAGGGATCGGGTCGGCTACACCTTC
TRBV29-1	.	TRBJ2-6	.	CSVQGGGANVLTF	TGCAGCGTACAGGGTGGAGGGGCCAACGTCCTGACTTTC
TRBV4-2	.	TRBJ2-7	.	CASSQRPRGSSYEQYF	TGTGCCAGCAGCCAGAGGCCCAGAGGAAGCTCCTACGAGCAGTACTTC
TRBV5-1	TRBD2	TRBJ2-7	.	CASSLGARLALSLEQYF	TGCGCCAGCAGCTTGGGGGCCCGACTAGCCCTATCACTCGAGCAGTACTTC
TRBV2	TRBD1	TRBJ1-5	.	CASRGTGATNQPQHF	TGTGCCAGCAGGGGGACAGGTGCTACCAATCAGCCCCAGCATTTT
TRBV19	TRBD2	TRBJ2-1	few	CASCPTSGSLSSSYNEQFF	TGTGCCAGTTGCCCGACTAGCGGATCCCTCTCCAGCTCCTACAATGAGCAGTTCTTC
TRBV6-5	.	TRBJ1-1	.	CASSYSPGQEVEAFF	TGTGCCAGCAGTTACTCGCCAGGCCAGGAGGTGGAAGCTTTCTTT
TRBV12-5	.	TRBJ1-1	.	CASGLVPGGGGTEAFF	TGTGCTAGTGGTTTGGTACCTGGCGGGGGCGGGACTGAAGCTTTCTTT
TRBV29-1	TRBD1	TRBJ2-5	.	CSVESGTGDETQYF	TGCAGCGTTGAATCCGGGACAGGGGACGAGACCCAGTACTTC
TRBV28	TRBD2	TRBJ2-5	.	CASKPSGGETQYF	TGTGCCAGCAAGCCTAGCGGGGGGGAGACCCAGTACTTC
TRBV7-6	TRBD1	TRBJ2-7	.	CASSPLGGQGYEQYF	TGTGCCAGCAGCCCCCTTGGGGGACAGGGCTACGAGCAGTACTTC
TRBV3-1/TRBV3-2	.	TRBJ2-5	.	CASSQDVAPQETQYF	TGTGCCAGCAGCCAAGATGTAGCGCCCCAAGAGACCCAGTACTTC
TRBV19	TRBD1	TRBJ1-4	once	CASSKTGGDLKKLFF	TGTGCCAGTAGTAAAACAGGGGGCGATCTGAAAAAACTGTTTTTT
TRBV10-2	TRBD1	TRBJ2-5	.	CASSRGQGQETQYF	TGCGCCAGCAGCCGCGGACAGGGGCAAGAGACCCAGTACTTC
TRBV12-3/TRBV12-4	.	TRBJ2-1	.	CASNPGGFDEQFF	TGTGCCAGCAATCCCGGGGGATTCGATGAGCAGTTCTTC
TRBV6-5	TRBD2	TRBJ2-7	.	CASSRTSDVEQYF	TGTGCCAGCAGCCGGACTAGCGATGTCGAGCAGTACTTC
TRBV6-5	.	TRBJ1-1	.	CASSYSTGMNTEAFF	TGTGCCAGCAGTTACTCGACGGGAATGAACACTGAAGCTTTCTTT
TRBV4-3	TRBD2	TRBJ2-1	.	CASSPGSGGENEQFF	TGCGCCAGCAGCCCGGGGAGCGGGGGGGAAAATGAGCAGTTCTTC
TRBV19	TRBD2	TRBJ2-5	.	CASSMGLAGGETQYF	TGTGCCAGTAGTATGGGACTAGCGGGCGGCGAGACCCAGTACTTC
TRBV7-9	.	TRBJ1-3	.	CASGILPTIYF	TGTGCCAGCGGCATTTTACCCACCATATATTTT
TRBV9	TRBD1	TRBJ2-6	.	CASSLKDRGLGANVLTF	TGTGCCAGCAGCCTCAAGGACAGGGGGCTTGGGGCCAACGTCCTGACTTTC
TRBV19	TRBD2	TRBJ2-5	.	CASSGLAGGRRETQYF	TGTGCCAGTAGTGGACTAGCGGGGGGCAGAAGAGAGACCCAGTACTTC
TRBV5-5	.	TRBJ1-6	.	CASSLYGGRSSPLHF	TGTGCCAGCAGCTTGTATGGGGGCAGGAGTTCACCCCTCCACTTT
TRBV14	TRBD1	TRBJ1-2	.	CASSAGTDYGYTF	TGTGCCAGCAGCGCCGGGACAGATTATGGCTACACCTTC
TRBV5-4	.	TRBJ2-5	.	CASSFQRGIRETQYF	TGTGCCAGCAGCTTTCAACGGGGGATTCGGGAGACCCAGTACTTC
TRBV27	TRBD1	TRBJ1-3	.	CASRGTGGSRNTIYF	TGTGCCAGCAGGGGGACAGGGGGAAGTAGAAACACCATATATTTT
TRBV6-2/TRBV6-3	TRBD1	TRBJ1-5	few	CASSYGTGFQPQHF	TGTGCCAGCAGTTACGGGACAGGGTTTCAGCCCCAGCATTTT
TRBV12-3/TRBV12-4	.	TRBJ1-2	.	CASSLGPGPGYTF	TGTGCCAGCAGTTTAGGGCCAGGGCCTGGCTACACCTTC
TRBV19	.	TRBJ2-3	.	CASHMQGGTDTQYF	TGTGCCAGCCATATGCAGGGCGGCACAGATACGCAGTATTTT
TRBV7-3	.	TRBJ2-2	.	CASSPYRDTGELFF	TGTGCCAGCAGCCCTTACAGGGACACCGGGGAGCTGTTTTTT
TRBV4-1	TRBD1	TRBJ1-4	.	CASSQDHRGREKLFF	TGCGCCAGCAGCCAAGATCACAGGGGGCGTGAAAAACTGTTTTTT
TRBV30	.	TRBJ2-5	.	CAWSTTGFRETQYF	TGTGCCTGGAGTACCACAGGGTTTAGAGAGACCCAGTACTTC
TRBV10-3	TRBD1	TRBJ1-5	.	CAIGVTGLQPQHF	TGTGCCATCGGAGTGACAGGGCTCCAGCCCCAGCATTTT
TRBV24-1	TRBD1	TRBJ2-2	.	CATSDSLRDSTGELFF	TGTGCCACCAGTGATTCCCTCCGGGACAGCACCGGGGAGCTGTTTTTT
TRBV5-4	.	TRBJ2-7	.	CASSSRMDSSYEQYF	TGTGCCAGCAGCTCGCGAATGGACAGCTCCTACGAGCAGTACTTC
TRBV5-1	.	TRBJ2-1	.	CASSFGQGGYNEQFF	TGCGCCAGCAGCTTTGGGCAGGGGGGCTACAATGAGCAGTTCTTC
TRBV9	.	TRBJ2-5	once	CASSVGGIQETQYF	TGTGCCAGCAGCGTAGGTGGCATACAGGAGACCCAGTACTTC
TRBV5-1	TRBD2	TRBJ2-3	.	CASSPGLAYNTDTQYF	TGCGCCAGCAGCCCCGGACTAGCCTATAACACAGATACGCAGTATTTT
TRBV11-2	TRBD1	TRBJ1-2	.	CASRTGPGQAYGYTF	TGTGCCAGCAGAACCGGTCCGGGACAGGCCTATGGCTACACCTTC
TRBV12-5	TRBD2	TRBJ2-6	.	CASGSRQRGESSGANVLTF	TGTGCTAGTGGCTCCCGACAGCGGGGGGAAAGCTCTGGGGCCAACGTCCTGACTTTC
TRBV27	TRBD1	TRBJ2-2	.	CASSLSGLAGGPRGTGELFF	TGTGCCAGCAGTTTATCAGGTCTAGCAGGGGGCCCGAGGGGCACCGGGGAGCTGTTTTTT
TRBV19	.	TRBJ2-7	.	CASTPGSIGIYEQYF	TGTGCCAGTACCCCTGGGTCCATCGGGATCTACGAGCAGTACTTC
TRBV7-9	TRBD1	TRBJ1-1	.	CASSLSGGTEAFF	TGTGCCAGCAGCTTATCAGGGGGAACTGAAGCTTTCTTT
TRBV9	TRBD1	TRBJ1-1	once	CASSGTGYTEAFF	TGTGCCAGCAGTGGGACAGGGTACACTGAAGCTTTCTTT
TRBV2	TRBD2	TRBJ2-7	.	CASYRDYFYEQYF	TGTGCCAGCTACCGGGACTACTTCTACGAGCAGTACTTC